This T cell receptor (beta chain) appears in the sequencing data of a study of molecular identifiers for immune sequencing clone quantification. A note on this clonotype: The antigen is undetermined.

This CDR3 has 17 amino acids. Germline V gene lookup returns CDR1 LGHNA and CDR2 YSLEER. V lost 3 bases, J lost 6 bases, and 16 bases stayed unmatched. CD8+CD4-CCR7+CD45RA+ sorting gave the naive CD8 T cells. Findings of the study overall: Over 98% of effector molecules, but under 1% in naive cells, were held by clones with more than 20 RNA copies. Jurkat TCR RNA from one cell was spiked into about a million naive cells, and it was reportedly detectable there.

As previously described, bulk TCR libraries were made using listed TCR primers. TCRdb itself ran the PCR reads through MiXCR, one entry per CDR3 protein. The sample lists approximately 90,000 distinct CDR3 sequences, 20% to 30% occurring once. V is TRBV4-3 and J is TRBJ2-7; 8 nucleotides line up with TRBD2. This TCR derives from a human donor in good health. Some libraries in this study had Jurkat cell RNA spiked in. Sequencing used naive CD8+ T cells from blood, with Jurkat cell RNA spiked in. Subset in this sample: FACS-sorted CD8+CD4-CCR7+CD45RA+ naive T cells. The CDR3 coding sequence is TGCGCCAGCAGCCACGGGCCGGTCCGGGGGGGCGCGGCCGAGCAGTACTTC. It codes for CASSHGPVRGGAAEQYF.